This TCR beta chain was sequenced for a study of T cell changes during pregnancy in multiple sclerosis. Germline CDR1 reads SGHKS; CDR2 reads YYEKEE (reference sequence). The CDR3 loop spans 14 amino acids. Trimming stripped 5 bases from V and 5 bases from J, with 17 bases between. The method was immunoSEQ multiplex PCR; TCRdb's version includes in-frame clones alone and lacks a portion of them. The sample holds about 29,000 clones, around nine tenths seen once. The clonotype originates from a female donor with multiple sclerosis, enrolled in a pregnancy study. Sequencing used CD8+ T cells from peripheral blood mononuclear cells, obtained before pregnancy. The chain recombines TRBV5-5 with TRBJ2-7, with unresolved D. CDR3 in DNA: TGTGCCAGCAGAGGCGGCCCCCGGCTCGACGAGCAGTACTTC. Encoded protein: CASRGGPRLDEQYF.